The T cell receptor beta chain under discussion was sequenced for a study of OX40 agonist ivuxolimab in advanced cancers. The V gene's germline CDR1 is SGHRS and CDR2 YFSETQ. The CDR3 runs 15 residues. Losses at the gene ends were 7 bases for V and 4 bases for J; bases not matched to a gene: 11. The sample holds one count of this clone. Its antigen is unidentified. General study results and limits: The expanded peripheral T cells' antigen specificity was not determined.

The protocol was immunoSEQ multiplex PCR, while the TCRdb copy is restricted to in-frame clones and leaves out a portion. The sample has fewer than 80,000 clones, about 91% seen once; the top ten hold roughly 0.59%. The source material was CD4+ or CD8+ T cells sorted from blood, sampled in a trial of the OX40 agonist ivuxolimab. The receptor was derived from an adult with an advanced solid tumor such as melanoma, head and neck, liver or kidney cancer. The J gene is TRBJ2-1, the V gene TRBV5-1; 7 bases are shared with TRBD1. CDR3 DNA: TGCGCCAGCTCCACCTCGACAGGGTTTTACAATGAGCAGTTCTTC. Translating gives CASSTSTGFYNEQFF.